This T cell receptor beta chain is drawn from a study of cytomegalovirus exposure and HLA in healthy donors. Profiling relied on immunoSEQ multiplex PCR, and the TCRdb table lists in-frame clones only, not all of them. The data hold about 140,000 clones, with approximately 85% observed a single time. Per germline, CDR1 SEHNR and CDR2 FQNEAQ (reference sequence). This CDR3 region has 15 residues. J lost 3 bases, V lost 4 bases, and 8 bases had no gene match. A 120-subject validation cohort, separate from the 666-subject first cohort, supplied the donors. This chain joins TRBV7-9 and TRBJ1-2; 7 bases line up with TRBD1. Sample: PBMCs. This TCR was sampled from a woman aged 25 to 39 in good health and CMV-seronegative. The CDR3 bases are TGTGCCAGCAGCTCGCCAGGGGGGACTGACTATGGCTACACCTTC. Translation gives CASSSPGGTDYGYTF.